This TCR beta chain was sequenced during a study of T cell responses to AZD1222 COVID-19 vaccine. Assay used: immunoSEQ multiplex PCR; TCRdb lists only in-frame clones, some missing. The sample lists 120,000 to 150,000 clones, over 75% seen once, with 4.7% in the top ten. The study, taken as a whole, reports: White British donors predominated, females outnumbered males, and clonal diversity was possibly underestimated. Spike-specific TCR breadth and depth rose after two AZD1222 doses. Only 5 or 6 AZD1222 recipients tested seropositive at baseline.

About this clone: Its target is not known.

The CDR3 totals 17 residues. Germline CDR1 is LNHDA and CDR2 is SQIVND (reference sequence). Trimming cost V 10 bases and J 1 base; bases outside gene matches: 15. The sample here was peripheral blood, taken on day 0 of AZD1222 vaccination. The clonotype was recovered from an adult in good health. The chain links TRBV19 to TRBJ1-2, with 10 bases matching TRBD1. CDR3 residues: CATSPGDRGFLNYGYTF. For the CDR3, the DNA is TGTGCCACAAGCCCTGGGGACAGGGGCTTCCTTAACTATGGCTACACCTTC.